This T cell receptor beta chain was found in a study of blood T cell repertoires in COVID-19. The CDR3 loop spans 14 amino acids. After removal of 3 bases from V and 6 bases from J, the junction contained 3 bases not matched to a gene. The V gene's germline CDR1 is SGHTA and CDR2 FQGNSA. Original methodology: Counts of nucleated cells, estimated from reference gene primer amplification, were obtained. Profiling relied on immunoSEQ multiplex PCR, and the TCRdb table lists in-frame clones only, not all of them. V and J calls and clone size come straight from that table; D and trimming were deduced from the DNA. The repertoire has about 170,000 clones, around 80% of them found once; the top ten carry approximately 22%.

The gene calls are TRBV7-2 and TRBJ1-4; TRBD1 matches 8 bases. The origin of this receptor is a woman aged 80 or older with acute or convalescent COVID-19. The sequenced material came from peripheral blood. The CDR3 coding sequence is TGTGCCAGCAGCTTTACAGGGGGGGATGAAAAACTGTTTTTT. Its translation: CASSFTGGDEKLFF. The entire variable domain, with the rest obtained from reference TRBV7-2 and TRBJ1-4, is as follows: GAGVSQSPSNKVTEKGKDVELRCDPISGHTALYWYRQSLGQGLEFLIYFQGNSAPDKSGLPSDRFSAERTGGSVSTLTIQRTQQEDSAVYLCASSFTGGDEKLFFGSGTQLSVL.